The text below deals with one T cell receptor beta chain. This record belongs to a study of control samples from healthy donors and cancer patients. Only in-frame clones appear in the TCRdb table, and some are missing; sequencing was by immunoSEQ multiplex PCR. This table has about 69,000 clones, roughly 91% appearing once. V lost 5 bases and J lost 1; bases outside the gene matches: 13. Germline V gives CDR1 SGHTA, CDR2 FQGTGA. The CDR3 covers 17 residues. The sequence was obtained from a man aged 60 to 69 with lung cancer. V and J are TRBV7-3 and TRBJ1-2, with TRBD1 matching over 7 bases. Sequencing was performed on PBMCs. The DNA for the CDR3 is TGTGCCAGCAGCCCTCGACAGGGCCCGCTTCGTAACTATGGCTACACCTTC. As protein: CASSPRQGPLRNYGYTF.